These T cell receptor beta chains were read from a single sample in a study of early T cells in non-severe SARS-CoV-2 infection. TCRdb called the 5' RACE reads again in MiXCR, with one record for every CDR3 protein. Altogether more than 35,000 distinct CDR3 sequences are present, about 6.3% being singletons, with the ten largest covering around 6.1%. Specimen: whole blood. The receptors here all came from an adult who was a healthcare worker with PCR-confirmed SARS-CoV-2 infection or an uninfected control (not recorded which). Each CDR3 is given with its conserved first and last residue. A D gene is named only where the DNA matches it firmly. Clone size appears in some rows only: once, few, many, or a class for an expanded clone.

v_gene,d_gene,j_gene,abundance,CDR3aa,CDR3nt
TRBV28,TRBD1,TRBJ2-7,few,CASSFGEGVRGLYEQYF,TGTGCCAGCAGCTTTGGTGAAGGAGTTAGGGGGCTATACGAGCAGTACTTC
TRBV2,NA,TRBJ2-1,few,CASSAAWASHNEQFF,TGTGCCAGCAGCGCGGCTTGGGCGTCACACAATGAGCAGTTCTTC
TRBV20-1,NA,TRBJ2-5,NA,CSARRGQETQYF,TGCAGTGCTAGAAGGGGGCAAGAGACCCAGTACTTC
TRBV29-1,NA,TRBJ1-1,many,CSVEDRYTEAFF,TGCAGCGTGGAGGACAGATACACTGAAGCTTTCTTT
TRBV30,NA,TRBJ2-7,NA,CAWSPLASGEQYF,TGTGCCTGGAGTCCCCTGGCCTCGGGGGAGCAGTACTTC
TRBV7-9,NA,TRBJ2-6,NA,CASSPQGLVLTF,TGTGCCAGCAGTCCACAGGGCCTCGTCCTGACTTTC
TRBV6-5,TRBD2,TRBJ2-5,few,CASSSTRAGVRQETQYF,TGTGCCAGCAGCTCAACTAGGGCGGGAGTAAGGCAAGAGACCCAGTACTTC
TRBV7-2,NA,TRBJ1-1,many,CASSLQERTEAFF,TGTGCCAGCAGCTTACAAGAACGAACTGAAGCTTTCTTT
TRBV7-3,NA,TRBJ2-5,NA,CASTTNHRDIAAETQYF,TGTGCCAGCACCACGAATCACCGGGACATAGCGGCGGAGACCCAGTACTTC
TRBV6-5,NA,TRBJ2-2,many,CASSYGRDLTGELFF,TGTGCCAGCAGTTACGGGCGGGACCTCACCGGGGAGCTGTTTTTT
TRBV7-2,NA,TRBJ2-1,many,CASSLMTGSYNEQFF,TGTGCCAGCAGCCTAATGACCGGTTCCTACAATGAGCAGTTCTTC
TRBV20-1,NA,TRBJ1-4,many,CSARHGTAGEKLFF,TGCAGTGCTAGGCACGGGACGGCAGGAGAAAAACTGTTTTTT
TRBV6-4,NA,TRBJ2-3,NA,CASSETGSTDTQYF,TGTGCCAGCAGTGAAACCGGGAGCACAGATACGCAGTATTTT
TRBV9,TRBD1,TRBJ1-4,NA,CASSERGTAEKLFF,TGTGCCAGCAGCGAAAGAGGGACAGCAGAAAAACTGTTTTTT
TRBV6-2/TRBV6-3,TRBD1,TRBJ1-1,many,CASRAGGSNTEAFF,TGTGCCAGCAGGGCAGGGGGATCGAACACTGAAGCTTTCTTT
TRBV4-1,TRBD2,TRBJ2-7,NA,CASSPGPTAGVNEQYF,TGCGCCAGCAGCCCCGGGCCCACCGCGGGAGTCAACGAGCAGTACTTC
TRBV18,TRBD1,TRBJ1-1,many,CASSRTGLQGGLNTEAFF,TGTGCCAGCTCACGCACCGGGCTTCAGGGGGGTTTAAACACTGAAGCTTTCTTT
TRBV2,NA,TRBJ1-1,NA,CASRYNTEAFF,TGTGCCAGCAGGTATAACACTGAAGCTTTCTTT
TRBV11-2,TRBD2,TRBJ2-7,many,CASSGGLAGLHEQYF,TGTGCCAGCAGCGGCGGACTAGCGGGATTACACGAGCAGTACTTC
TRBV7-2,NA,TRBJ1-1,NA,CASSAGLPRWGAFF,TGTGCCAGCAGCGCGGGACTGCCTAGATGGGGTGCTTTCTTT
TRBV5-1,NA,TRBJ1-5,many,CASSLTPGSQPQHF,TGCGCCAGCAGCTTGACCCCAGGATCTCAGCCCCAGCATTTT
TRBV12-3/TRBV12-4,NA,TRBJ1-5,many,CASRTTVNQPQHF,TGTGCCAGCAGGACGACAGTAAATCAGCCCCAGCATTTT
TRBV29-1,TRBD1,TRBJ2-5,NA,CSVDPGQVKETQYF,TGCAGCGTTGATCCTGGACAGGTAAAGGAGACCCAGTACTTC
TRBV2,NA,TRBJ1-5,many,CASTDVGRNQPQHF,TGTGCCAGCACCGACGTGGGGAGGAATCAGCCCCAGCATTTT
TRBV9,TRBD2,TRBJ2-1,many,CASSVGTRIPEQFF,TGTGCCAGCAGCGTAGGGACTAGAATACCTGAGCAGTTCTTC
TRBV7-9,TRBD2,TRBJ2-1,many,CASSLRPGGSYNEQFF,TGTGCCAGCAGCTTACGACCGGGAGGGTCCTACAATGAGCAGTTCTTC
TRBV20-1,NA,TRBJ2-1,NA,CSALGPPRLNEQFF,TGCAGTGCCCTGGGTCCGCCCCGACTCAATGAGCAGTTCTTC
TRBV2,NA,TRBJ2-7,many,CASSFSYEQYF,TGTGCCAGCAGCTTCTCCTACGAGCAGTACTTC
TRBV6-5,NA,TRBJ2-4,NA,CASSYSRVAKNIQYF,TGTGCCAGCAGTTACTCGAGGGTGGCCAAAAACATTCAGTACTTC
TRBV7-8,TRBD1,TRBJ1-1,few,CASSARDRGQTEAFF,TGTGCCAGCAGCGCCCGGGACAGGGGGCAAACTGAAGCTTTCTTT
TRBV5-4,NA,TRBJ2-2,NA,CASSSLQGTNTGELFF,TGTGCCAGCAGCTCACTACAGGGAACGAACACCGGGGAGCTGTTTTTT
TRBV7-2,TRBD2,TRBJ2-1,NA,CASSFRTAGGRDEQFF,TGTGCCAGCAGCTTCCGTACAGCGGGAGGCCGGGATGAGCAGTTCTTC
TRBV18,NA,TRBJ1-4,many,CASSPVDSTDNEKLFF,TGTGCCAGCTCACCAGTTGACAGCACAGATAATGAAAAACTGTTTTTT
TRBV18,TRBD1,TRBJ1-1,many,CASSRQGNTEAFF,TGTGCCAGCTCCCGACAGGGGAACACTGAAGCTTTCTTT
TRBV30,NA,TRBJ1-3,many,CAWIANSGRNTIYF,TGTGCCTGGATCGCTAACAGTGGCCGAAACACCATATATTTT
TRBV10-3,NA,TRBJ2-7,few,CAISEWGDSYEQYF,TGTGCCATCAGTGAGTGGGGGGATTCCTACGAGCAGTACTTC
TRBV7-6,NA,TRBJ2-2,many,CASSQAVQGTGELFF,TGTGCCAGCAGCCAAGCAGTCCAGGGCACCGGGGAGCTGTTTTTT
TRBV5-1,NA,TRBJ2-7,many,CASSPTPVSLREQYF,TGCGCCAGCAGCCCAACCCCGGTTAGTCTTCGCGAGCAGTACTTC
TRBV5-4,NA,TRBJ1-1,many,CASSLGRPLNTEAFF,TGTGCCAGCAGCTTGGGTCGGCCCCTAAACACTGAAGCTTTCTTT
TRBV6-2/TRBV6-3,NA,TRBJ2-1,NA,CASTHRAPYNEQFF,TGTGCCAGCACTCATAGGGCACCTTACAATGAGCAGTTCTTC
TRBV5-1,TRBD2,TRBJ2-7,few,CASSLSSGRGYEQYF,TGCGCCAGCAGCTTGTCTAGCGGGAGGGGCTACGAGCAGTACTTC
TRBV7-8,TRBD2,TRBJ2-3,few,CASSPRTSGSTTDTQYF,TGTGCCAGCAGCCCACGGACTAGCGGGAGTACCACAGATACGCAGTATTTT
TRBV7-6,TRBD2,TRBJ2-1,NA,CASSESGGPNEQFF,TGTGCCAGCAGCGAGAGCGGGGGTCCCAATGAGCAGTTCTTC
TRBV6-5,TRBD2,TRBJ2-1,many,CASTSGGIYNEQFF,TGTGCCAGTACGAGCGGGGGGATTTACAATGAGCAGTTCTTC